These 32 T cell receptor beta chains were sequenced from one sample in a study of identical twins. MiXCR was run by TCRdb on the 5' RACE reads, yielding one entry per CDR3 protein. Of about 530,000 distinct CDR3 sequences listed, 12% to 15% were seen once; the top ten hold nearly 0.45%. Another study also made use of these data, one on yellow fever vaccine responses in identical twins.

Sequencing was performed on CD4+ T cells sorted from blood. The receptor source for this set is a young woman in good health.

This clonotype was seen more than once but under ten times. CDR3 nucleotides: TGTGCCAGCAGCCAAGCTTCTGGAATCGGATATGGCTACACCTTC. This encodes CASSQASGIGYGYTF. The V call is TRBV3-1, the J call TRBJ1-2; D remains unclear. Trimming shortened V by 1 base and J by 5 bases, and 14 bases separated the two germline ends. This CDR3 is built from 15 residues. Germline CDR1 reads LGHDT; CDR2 reads YNNKEL (reference sequence).

The rearrangement links TRBV12-3 or TRBV12-4 to TRBJ2-2; D is unresolved. The length of the CDR3 is 15 residues. With 2 bases removed from V and 8 bases from J, the gap between germline ends came to 15 bases. DNA of the CDR3: TGTGCCAGCAGTTTATTGGGTTATGGTTCTGGGGAGCTGTTTTTT. Its protein is CASSLLGYGSGELFF.

This chain uses TRBV11-2 with TRBJ2-1; D is perhaps TRBD1 (5 bases). V lost 6 bases and J 8 bases, leaving 20 bases between the germline ends. Per germline, CDR1 SGHAT and CDR2 FQNNGV. The CDR3 covers 15 residues. Here the CDR3 reads CASRHIRTKVDEQFF. CDR3 coding DNA: TGTGCCAGCAGACATATTCGGACAAAGGTGGATGAGCAGTTCTTC.

This clonotype has just a few counts. J is TRBJ2-5 and V is TRBV24-1; weak D call: TRBD2 (5 bases). CDR1 and CDR2 (germline): KGHDR, SFDVKD. The V gene lost 7 bases and the J gene lost 1 base, with 18 bases spanning the gap. This CDR3 has 16 amino acids. The CDR3 DNA reads TGTGCCACCAGCGAGGGTCCGGGTAGGACCCAAGAGACCCAGTACTTC. Amino acids: CATSEGPGRTQETQYF.

This clonotype has more than one count but fewer than ten. The gene calls are TRBV3-1 and TRBJ1-1; no definite D call. The germline V gene encodes CDR1 LGHDT and CDR2 YNNKEL (reference sequence). The CDR3 is 12 amino acids. Trimming pared 1 base from V and 4 bases from J, leaving 4 bases between. The DNA of the CDR3 is TGTGCCAGCAGCCAAGTGGTCACTGAAGCTTTCTTT. Translation gives CASSQVVTEAFF.

The chain has TRBV19 and TRBJ2-3; D may be TRBD1 (5 bases). V lost 6 bases and J lost 3, with 16 bases in between. The CDR3 is made up of 15 amino acids. The germline gives CDR1 LNHDA, CDR2 SQIVND (reference sequence). This CDR3 reads CASSIFGRATDTQYF. CDR3 nucleotides: TGTGCCAGTAGCATCTTTGGCAGGGCTACAGATACGCAGTATTTT.

This clonotype was found many times. This chain joins TRBV6-6 and TRBJ1-4; D ambiguous. CDR3 size: 13 residues. CDR1 and CDR2 from the germline V gene are MNHNY and SVGAGI (reference sequence). The ends were cut back, 5 bases at V and 5 bases at J, with 9 bases in the middle. The CDR3 DNA is TGTGCCAGCAGTCCCCCCTTAAATGAAAAACTGTTTTTT. This sequence encodes CASSPPLNEKLFF.

This clonotype was seen a few times. The chain employs TRBV4-1 and TRBJ2-5; D may be TRBD1 or TRBD2 (5 bases each). V dropped 4 bases and J dropped 2 bases, with 14 bases sitting between them. CDR1 MGHRA and CDR2 YSYEKL come from the germline V gene. The CDR3 totals 15 residues. The chain's CDR3 is CASSPGAADQETQYF. The CDR3 DNA sequence: TGCGCCAGCAGCCCCGGGGCGGCAGATCAAGAGACCCAGTACTTC.

There are a few counts of this clonotype. The V and J genes are TRBV28 and TRBJ2-7; 9 bases line up with TRBD2. This CDR3 region has 17 residues. The V and J ends lost 8 bases and 0 bases, in that order; junction bases with no gene match: 14. Per germline, CDR1 MDHEN and CDR2 SYDVKM. The CDR3 here is CASCPPAGGSSSYEQYF. The CDR3 coding sequence is TGTGCCAGCTGTCCCCCAGCGGGAGGATCTAGCTCCTACGAGCAGTACTTC.

V usage is TRBV10-3 and J usage is TRBJ1-1; 10 bases line up with TRBD1. The germline CDR1 and CDR2 sequences are ENHRY and SYGVKD. Trimming took 10 bases from V and 5 from J; bases not matched to a gene: 13. The CDR3 is made up of 15 amino acids. CDR3 in DNA: TGTGCCACTGCGGGGACAGGGGTTCTTGGAACTGAAGCTTTCTTT. Encoded protein: CATAGTGVLGTEAFF.

This clonotype was detected ten times or more. The chain employs TRBV5-1 and TRBJ2-5; 7 bases match TRBD1. The V gene's germline CDR1 is SGHRS and CDR2 YFSETQ. The CDR3 loop spans 14 amino acids. V lost 0 bases and J lost 4; bases outside the gene matches: 3. The CDR3 DNA sequence: TGCGCCAGCAGCTTGGCCGGGACAGTAGAGACCCAGTACTTC. It yields the protein CASSLAGTVETQYF.

The CDR3 bases are TGTGCCAGCAGTAAAATACTGAACACTGAAGCTTTCTTT. Translation: CASSKILNTEAFF. The chain couples TRBV3-1 to TRBJ1-1; D unresolved. Germline V gene sequence: CDR1 LGHDT, CDR2 YNNKEL (reference sequence). The CDR3 runs 13 residues. Trimming stripped 6 bases from V and 0 bases from J, with 8 bases between.

This clonotype was counted between two and nine times. V gene TRBV3-1 combines with J gene TRBJ2-1; 15 bases agree with TRBD2. Germline V gene lookup returns CDR1 LGHDT and CDR2 YNNKEL (reference sequence). This CDR3 comprises 18 residues. V was clipped by 4 bases and J by 8 bases; unmatched bases: 12. Written as DNA, the CDR3 is TGTGCCAGCAGCCTCGACCACGGACTAGCGGGGGGGAGGTATGAGCAGTTCTTC. Its translation: CASSLDHGLAGGRYEQFF.

With respect to this clonotype: Sequence at one end of the junction differs from germline and may be a read error. V is TRBV7-9 and J is TRBJ2-3; 10 bases line up with TRBD2. There are 15 residues in the CDR3. Germline CDR1 and CDR2: SEHNR and FQNEAQ (reference sequence). The CDR3, as DNA: TGTGACAGCAGCTTAACTAGCGGGGAAAAAGATACGCAGTATTTT. As protein: CDSSLTSGEKDTQYF.

The CDR3, as DNA: TGCAGTGCTACCTCTAGTGACGCCGGGGAGCTGTTTTTT. This codes for CSATSSDAGELFF. The gene calls are TRBV20-1 and TRBJ2-2, with D uncertain. The CDR3 contains 13 residues. V gave up 4 bases and J gave up 6 bases, with 12 bases separating them. Germline CDR1 and CDR2: DFQATT and SNEGSKA (reference sequence).

This clonotype came up many times. The gene calls are TRBV5-1 and TRBJ2-3; D is uncertain. Germline V gene lookup returns CDR1 SGHRS and CDR2 YFSETQ. The CDR3 runs 15 residues. Trimming removed 0 bases from V and 0 bases from J, with 8 bases in between. CDR3 in amino acids: CASSLAGPSTDTQYF. The DNA for the CDR3 is TGCGCCAGCAGCTTGGCGGGCCCTAGCACAGATACGCAGTATTTT.

This clonotype was seen a few times. The chain recombines TRBV6-2 or TRBV6-3 with TRBJ2-7; 9 nucleotides match TRBD1. The CDR3 covers 14 residues. Trimming took 7 bases from V and 2 from J; bases not matched to a gene: 6. Germline V lookup: CDR1 MNHEY, CDR2 SVGEGT. For the CDR3, the DNA is TGTGCCAGCACCCAGGACAGGGGTACCTACGAGCAGTACTTC. It is translated as CASTQDRGTYEQYF.

The sample holds many counts of this clonotype. The V call is TRBV20-1, the J call TRBJ2-1, with TRBD2 identical over 9 bases. Germline lookup yields CDR1 DFQATT and CDR2 SNEGSKA (reference sequence). The CDR3 is 13 amino acids. V dropped 5 bases and J dropped 9; count of bases not matched to a gene: 8. CDR3 coding DNA: TGCAGTGCTCCCGCCAGGACTAGCGTTGAGCAGTTCTTC. Protein sequence: CSAPARTSVEQFF.

This clonotype appeared a few times. Here the CDR3 reads CASSPLTAEQYF. The CDR3 DNA reads TGTGCCAGCTCACCACTAACAGCCGAGCAGTACTTC. The genes are TRBV18 and TRBJ2-7; no reliable D call. Germline CDR1 reads KGHSH; CDR2 reads LQKENI. CDR3 length equals 12 residues. The ends were cut back, 1 base at V and 6 bases at J, with 7 bases in the middle.

Remarks on this clonotype: In this CDR3 the conserved last residue, phenylalanine or tryptophan, is missing, so a read error is likely. The V call is TRBV7-2, the J call TRBJ2-1; tentative D call: TRBD2 (7 bases). The CDR3 is 15 residues long. CDR1 and CDR2 (germline): SGHTA, FQGNSA. V lost 5 bases to trimming and J lost 6 bases, with 17 bases between them. DNA of the CDR3: TGTGCCAGCAGCATACCCCGGGGGGCTCTCAATGAGCAGTTCATC. Its translation: CASSIPRGALNEQFI.

The rearrangement links TRBV11-1 to TRBJ2-1; D is uncertain. The CDR3 is made up of 18 amino acids. CDR1 and CDR2 (germline): SGHAT, FQDESV (reference sequence). V lost 2 bases to trimming and J lost 0 bases, with 17 bases between them. The CDR3, as DNA: TGTGCCAGCAGCTTAACGGATTCCAGGCCCAGCTCCTACAATGAGCAGTTCTTC. Protein: CASSLTDSRPSSYNEQFF.

This clonotype turned up a few times. The V call is TRBV9, the J call TRBJ2-2; D perhaps matches TRBD1 (6 bases). Trimming stripped 3 bases from V and 4 bases from J, with 16 bases between. CDR3 length: 16 residues. CDR1 SGDLS and CDR2 YYNGEE come from the germline V gene. Written as DNA, the CDR3 is TGTGCCAGCAGCGCCACCGGGACAAGTGCCACCGGGGAGCTGTTTTTT. Amino acid sequence: CASSATGTSATGELFF.

This clonotype has more than one count but fewer than ten. The J gene is TRBJ1-2, the V gene TRBV6-5; 9 bases agree with TRBD1. Per the germline V gene, CDR1 is MNHEY and CDR2 is SVGAGI. The CDR3 runs to 17 residues. Unmatched junction bases numbered 6, after V lost 1 base and J lost 0 bases. The CDR3 bases are TGTGCCAGCAGTTACTTGGGACAGGGAAAAGCTAACTATGGCTACACCTTC. It yields the protein CASSYLGQGKANYGYTF.

This chain uses TRBV5-1 with TRBJ2-3, with 7 bases fitting TRBD1. The CDR3 has 16 residues. Germline loops: CDR1 SGHRS, CDR2 YFSETQ. V lost 3 bases to trimming and J lost 3 bases; unmatched junction nucleotides: 10. Here the CDR3 reads CASSWGRGRGTDTQYF. The CDR3 DNA follows: TGCGCCAGCAGCTGGGGGCGCGGCAGGGGGACAGATACGCAGTATTTT.

This clonotype was observed a few times. This chain joins TRBV12-3 or TRBV12-4 and TRBJ2-7, with 9 nucleotides matching TRBD1. The CDR3 length is 14 residues. V trimming: 2 bases; J trimming: 7 bases; junction bases outside the gene matches: 6. The CDR3 loop reads CASSLSGTGFEQYF. CDR3 DNA sequence: TGTGCCAGCAGTTTATCGGGGACAGGGTTTGAGCAGTACTTC.

The chain couples TRBV10-3 to TRBJ2-3; D is possibly TRBD1 (5 bases). The germline gives CDR1 ENHRY, CDR2 SYGVKD. The V end lost 10 bases, the J end lost 4 bases, and 15 bases lay between the germline ends. The CDR3 runs to 13 residues. CDR3 region: CATQVGPPDTQYF. In nucleotides, the CDR3 is TGTGCCACACAGGTTGGGCCGCCAGATACGCAGTATTTT.

This clonotype was seen a handful of times. The rearrangement joins TRBV18 to TRBJ2-3; 9 nucleotides line up with TRBD2. V was clipped by 0 bases and J by 4 bases; unmatched bases: 2. This CDR3 region has 15 residues. CDR1 KGHSH and CDR2 LQKENI come from the germline V gene. This CDR3 is CASSPPGGRADTQYF. CDR3 in DNA: TGTGCCAGCTCACCACCTGGCGGGAGGGCAGATACGCAGTATTTT.

The CDR3 protein is CASSKSLAGGSTYQETQYF. The CDR3 nucleotides are TGTGCCAGTAGCAAAAGCCTAGCGGGGGGGTCTACGTACCAAGAGACCCAGTACTTC. V is TRBV19 and J is TRBJ2-5; the match to TRBD2 covers 12 bases. Losses at the gene ends were 6 bases for V and 0 bases for J; bases not matched to a gene: 14. The length of the CDR3 is 19 residues. CDR1 is LNHDA, CDR2 SQIVND, per germline (reference sequence). Full variable domain (outside the CDR3, taken from reference TRBV19 and TRBJ2-5): DGGITQSPKYLFRKEGQNVTLSCEQNLNHDAMYWYRQDPGQGLRLIYYSQIVNDFQKGDIAEGYSVSREKKESFPLTVTSAQKNPTAFYLCASSKSLAGGSTYQETQYFGPGTRLLVL.

This clonotype has a count of ten or more. CDR3 DNA: TGTGCCACCAGTGATTTGGGGACAGTCCTCACAGATACGCAGTATTTT. It encodes CATSDLGTVLTDTQYF. V gene TRBV24-1 combines with J gene TRBJ2-3; 7 bases line up with TRBD1. This CDR3 contains 16 residues. Germline V gives CDR1 KGHDR, CDR2 SFDVKD. V was clipped by 0 bases and J by 2 bases; unmatched bases: 4.

The rearrangement links TRBV11-2 to TRBJ2-3, with no clear D. The CDR3 extends over 17 amino acids. Germline V CDR1 and CDR2: SGHAT, FQNNGV. The germline V and J ends were trimmed by 1 base and 3 bases, with 17 bases remaining between them. CDR3 in amino acids: CASSLGRVWATTDTQYF. DNA of the CDR3: TGTGCCAGCAGCTTAGGTCGGGTGTGGGCTACAACAGATACGCAGTATTTT.

The table lists this clonotype with a count of one. V usage is TRBV7-9 and J usage is TRBJ1-5, with D possibly being TRBD1 (5 bases). Trimming pared 1 base from V and 0 bases from J, leaving 10 bases between. The CDR3 sequence is 16 residues long. Germline CDR1 reads SEHNR; CDR2 reads FQNEAQ (reference sequence). CDR3 nucleotide sequence: TGTGCCAGCAGCTTAGTTAAGGGGTTTAGCAATCAGCCCCAGCATTTT. Residues: CASSLVKGFSNQPQHF.

Here the CDR3 DNA reads TGTGCCAGCAGCACAGGAGTTGCAACTAATGAAAAACTGTTTTTT. As protein: CASSTGVATNEKLFF. The chain joins TRBV7-6 to TRBJ1-4, with D perhaps matching TRBD1 (5 bases). This CDR3 has 15 amino acids. Germline V lookup: CDR1 SGHVS, CDR2 FNYEAQ. V was clipped by 5 bases and J by 0 bases, with 10 bases between them. The full variable domain, its missing parts supplied by reference TRBV7-6 and TRBJ1-4, is GAGVSQSPRYKVTKRGQDVALRCDPISGHVSLYWYRQALGQGPEFLTYFNYEAQQDKSGLPNDRFSAERPEGSISTLTIQRTEQRDSAMYRCASSTGVATNEKLFFGSGTQLSVL.